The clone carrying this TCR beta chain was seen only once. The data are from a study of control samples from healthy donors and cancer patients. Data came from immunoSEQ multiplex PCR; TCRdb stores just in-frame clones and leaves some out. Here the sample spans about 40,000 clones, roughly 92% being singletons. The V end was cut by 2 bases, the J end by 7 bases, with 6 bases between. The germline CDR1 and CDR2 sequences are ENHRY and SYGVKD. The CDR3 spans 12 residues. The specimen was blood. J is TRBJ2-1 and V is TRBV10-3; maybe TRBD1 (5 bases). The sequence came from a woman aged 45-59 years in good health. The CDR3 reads CAISEKGNEQFF. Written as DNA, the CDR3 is TGTGCCATCAGTGAGAAGGGGAATGAGCAGTTCTTC.